These 28 T cell receptor beta chains came from one sample sequenced in a study of shared clonotypes between healthy human individuals. Profiled with immunoSEQ multiplex PCR; TCRdb holds only in-frame clones, not every one. The table shows around 2,000,000 clones, with around 95% occurring only once. The specimen sequenced was naive CD4+ T cells sorted from blood. Subset given: CD45RA+ positively selected. Source of these receptors: a man between 18 and 35 years old in good health.

This clone was counted once. A much bigger clone sits one base away, suggesting this may be a read error. The V gene is TRBV5-4, the J gene TRBJ2-7; D is perhaps TRBD2 (5 bases). This CDR3 region has 14 residues. Trimming cost V 4 bases and J 6 bases, with 17 bases left between them. Germline V gene lookup returns CDR1 SGHNT and CDR2 YYREEE (reference sequence). The CDR3 sequence: CASSTKGSSGEQYF. CDR3 sequence (DNA): TGTGCCAGCAGCACCAAAGGGAGCTCAGGCGAGCAGTACTTC. Filled out from reference TRBV5-4 and TRBJ2-7, the complete variable domain reads ETGVTQSPTHLIKTRGQQVTLRCSSQSGHNTVSWYQQALGQGPQFIFQYYREEENGRGNFPPRFSGLQFPNYSSELNVNALELDDSALYLCASSTKGSSGEQYFGPGTRLTVT.

The chain couples TRBV2 to TRBJ1-4; the D gene is possibly TRBD1 (5 bases). The germline CDR1 and CDR2 sequences are SNHLY and FYNNEI. This CDR3 spans 12 amino acids. Between the trimmed V and J ends, which lost 8 bases and 7 bases, there was a span of 11 bases. CDR3 protein: CASGGTVEKLFF. For the CDR3, the DNA is TGTGCCAGCGGGGGGACTGTTGAAAAACTGTTTTTT.

CDR3 sequence reads: CAWTEILGGYTF. In nucleotides, the CDR3 is TGTGCCTGGACCGAAATCCTCGGAGGCTACACCTTC. The chain has TRBV30 and TRBJ1-2; D gene unclear. The V end lost 4 bases, the J end lost 8 bases, and 14 bases lay between the germline ends. The germline V gene encodes CDR1 GTSNPN and CDR2 SVGIG (reference sequence). This CDR3 region has 12 residues.

V is TRBV27 and J is TRBJ2-7; perhaps TRBD2 as D (5 bases). V gave up 6 bases and J gave up 3 bases, with 18 bases separating them. CDR3 length: 15 amino acids. The germline V gene has CDR1 MNHEY and CDR2 SMNVEV (reference sequence). In DNA form, the CDR3 reads TGTGCCAGCAGCCAACGGGGAGAGAATTTCTACGAGCAGTACTTC. It is translated as CASSQRGENFYEQYF.

This clone was seen a single time. V is TRBV7-9 and J is TRBJ1-4; no clear D gene. Germline assignment: CDR1 SEHNR and CDR2 FQNEAQ (reference sequence). The CDR3 totals 14 residues. Trimming pared 3 bases from V and 4 bases from J, leaving 9 bases between. The chain's CDR3 is CASSLAEFNEKLFF. DNA for the CDR3: TGTGCCAGCAGCTTGGCGGAGTTTAATGAAAAACTGTTTTTT.

The V gene is TRBV5-1, the J gene TRBJ2-7; 7 bases fit TRBD1. The CDR3 totals 16 residues. Germline loops: CDR1 SGHRS, CDR2 YFSETQ. The trim removed 5 bases at V and 1 base at J, leaving 12 bases unmatched. CDR3 amino acids: CASSRAGTAVSYEQYF. The CDR3 nucleotides are TGCGCCAGCAGTCGGGCCGGGACAGCAGTTTCCTACGAGCAGTACTTC.

V and J are TRBV7-9 and TRBJ1-5; 7 bases agree with TRBD1. The CDR3 is 14 residues long. V shed 4 bases and J 2 bases; nucleotides not matched to a gene: 2. Germline CDR1 and CDR2: SEHNR and FQNEAQ (reference sequence). In DNA form, the CDR3 reads TGTGCCAGCAGCTACACAGGGGGCAATCAGCCCCAGCATTTT. This translates into CASSYTGGNQPQHF.

This clone has just a few counts. The rearrangement uses TRBV4-1 and TRBJ1-5; D is unclear. V lost 3 bases and J lost 7, with 16 bases in between. The CDR3 spans 15 residues. CDR1 and CDR2 (germline): MGHRA, YSYEKL. The CDR3 sequence is CASSQGNDGRQPQHF. For the CDR3, the DNA is TGCGCCAGCAGCCAGGGGAATGACGGGCGCCAGCCCCAGCATTTT.

The rearrangement joins TRBV14 to TRBJ2-7; 11 nucleotides line up with TRBD2. The ends lost 2 bases at V and 6 bases at J; junction bases unmatched: 6. The CDR3 is made up of 15 amino acids. The germline V gene encodes CDR1 SGHDN and CDR2 FVKESK. Here the CDR3 reads CASSQPVSGRVEQYF. The CDR3 DNA follows: TGTGCCAGCAGCCAACCGGTTAGCGGGAGGGTCGAGCAGTACTTC.

The chain recombines TRBV30 with TRBJ1-2; D not certain. The germline V and J ends were trimmed by 5 bases and 3 bases, with 16 bases remaining between them. The CDR3 is made up of 14 amino acids. Germline assignment: CDR1 GTSNPN and CDR2 SVGIG (reference sequence). The CDR3 nucleotides are TGTGCCTGGTCTACTCAAATCGGGGACTATGGCTACACCTTC. Its translation: CAWSTQIGDYGYTF.

The chain employs TRBV9 and TRBJ1-1, with D hard to call. This CDR3 region has 13 residues. V was pared by 4 bases and J by 5 bases, with 12 bases between. Germline values: CDR1 SGDLS, CDR2 YYNGEE. CDR3 sequence: CASSSQGWTEAFF. The DNA for the CDR3 is TGTGCCAGCAGCTCCCAAGGTTGGACTGAAGCTTTCTTT. Filled out from reference TRBV9 and TRBJ1-1, the complete variable domain reads DSGVTQTPKHLITATGQRVTLRCSPRSGDLSVYWYQQSLDQGLQFLIQYYNGEERAKGNILERFSAQQFPDLHSELNLSSLELGDSALYFCASSSQGWTEAFFGQGTRLTVV.

The V and J genes are TRBV7-8 and TRBJ2-7; the match to TRBD2 covers 7 bases. Looked up from germline, CDR1 is SGHVS and CDR2 is FQNEAQ. The J segment lost 1 base and the V segment lost 5 bases, leaving 5 bases of the junction unmatched. The CDR3 has 14 residues. The CDR3 coding sequence is TGTGCCAGCAGCCAAGGGCGGGGGTCCTACGAGCAGTACTTC. Amino acid sequence: CASSQGRGSYEQYF.

V is TRBV4-1 and J is TRBJ1-4; TRBD1 might be the D (5 bases). Germline CDR1 is MGHRA and CDR2 is YSYEKL. Trimming stripped 3 bases from V and 4 bases from J, with 12 bases between. This CDR3 comprises 15 residues. This CDR3 reads CASSHIRDLNEKLFF. CDR3 sequence (DNA): TGCGCCAGCAGCCATATTCGGGACCTTAATGAAAAACTGTTTTTT.

This clone was recorded a few times. The identical CDR3 is also encoded by other nucleotide sequences in the sample. The chain is built from TRBV5-1 and TRBJ2-7; TRBD2 matches 9 bases. CDR3 length: 16 amino acids. Losses at the gene ends were 0 bases for V and 0 bases for J; bases not matched to a gene: 4. In germline, CDR1 is SGHRS, CDR2 YFSETQ. CDR3 loop: CASSLGGSGSSYEQYF. As DNA, the CDR3 is TGCGCCAGCAGCTTGGGGGGTAGCGGGAGCTCCTACGAGCAGTACTTC.

On this clone itself: The sample holds other DNA sequences that translate to the same CDR3. The rearrangement links TRBV30 to TRBJ2-7; no firm D call. Germline values: CDR1 GTSNPN, CDR2 SVGIG (reference sequence). V dropped 5 bases and J dropped 2 bases, with 7 bases sitting between them. This CDR3 region has 11 residues. The CDR3: CAWSRAYEQYF. Written as DNA, the CDR3 is TGTGCCTGGTCCCGGGCCTACGAGCAGTACTTC.

The chain has TRBV18 and TRBJ2-1, with 8 positions matching TRBD2. This CDR3 has 14 residues. Germline V gene lookup returns CDR1 KGHSH and CDR2 LQKENI. Unmatched junction bases numbered 4, after V lost 2 bases and J lost 7 bases. The CDR3 here is CASSPTSGKNEQFF. The DNA of the CDR3 is TGTGCCAGCTCACCAACTAGCGGTAAGAATGAGCAGTTCTTC.

The chain links TRBV7-2 to TRBJ1-5; D possibly corresponds to TRBD1 (6 bases). Germline CDR1 is SGHTA and CDR2 is FQGNSA. V was cut by 1 base and J by 3 bases, with 16 bases left in between. This CDR3 has 17 amino acids. CDR3 residues: CASSLVGQWSPNQPQHF. The CDR3 coding sequence is TGTGCCAGCAGCTTAGTAGGACAGTGGTCACCCAATCAGCCCCAGCATTTT.

This rearrangement joins TRBV6-5 to TRBJ1-2; D ambiguous. Germline V gives CDR1 MNHEY, CDR2 SVGAGI. The CDR3 has 14 residues. Deletions cut 10 bases from V and 8 bases from J, with 23 bases between. In nucleotides, the CDR3 is TGTGCCACTCACCCCCTTGGACGGGAAAGCGGCTACACCTTC. It translates to CATHPLGRESGYTF.

This chain uses TRBV2 with TRBJ1-4; 7 nucleotides line up with TRBD1. V gave up 5 bases and J gave up 3 bases; unmatched junction bases: 3. The CDR3 is made up of 14 amino acids. Germline values: CDR1 SNHLY, CDR2 FYNNEI. CDR3 sequence reads: CASSWDSSNEKLFF. DNA for the CDR3: TGTGCCAGCAGTTGGGACAGTTCTAATGAAAAACTGTTTTTT.

The chain recombines TRBV9 with TRBJ2-5; the match to TRBD2 covers 16 bases. After removal of 3 bases from V and 5 bases from J, the junction contained 7 bases not matched to a gene. This CDR3 is 17 amino acids long. Germline V lookup: CDR1 SGDLS, CDR2 YYNGEE. The CDR3 DNA is TGTGCCAGCAGCGCGGGGACTAGCGGGGGGGCGTTGGAGACCCAGTACTTC. This codes for CASSAGTSGGALETQYF. Full variable domain (outside the CDR3, taken from reference TRBV9 and TRBJ2-5): DSGVTQTPKHLITATGQRVTLRCSPRSGDLSVYWYQQSLDQGLQFLIQYYNGEERAKGNILERFSAQQFPDLHSELNLSSLELGDSALYFCASSAGTSGGALETQYFGPGTRLLVL.

The CDR3 DNA sequence: TGTGCCAGCAGAAAGACAGGGACCGCTCACGGAAACACCATATATTTT. Translated, it gives CASRKTGTAHGNTIYF. The chain carries TRBV7-2 and TRBJ1-3, with 7 bases lining up with TRBD1. The CDR3 is made up of 16 amino acids. V was pared by 6 bases and J by 4 bases, with 12 bases of the junction left unmatched. CDR1 and CDR2 from the germline V gene are SGHTA and FQGNSA.

The rearrangement links TRBV5-1 to TRBJ2-1, with TRBD2 identical over 13 bases. The CDR3 spans 16 residues. V lost 3 bases and J lost 8; bases outside the gene matches: 8. CDR1 and CDR2 from the germline V gene are SGHRS and YFSETQ. CDR3 DNA: TGCGCCAGCAGCTCCGGGACTAGCGGGGCGGCTGATGAGCAGTTCTTC. Its translation: CASSSGTSGAADEQFF.

This rearrangement joins TRBV4-1 to TRBJ2-4; no clear D. Germline loops: CDR1 MGHRA, CDR2 YSYEKL. The CDR3 is 15 amino acids. V lost 4 bases to trimming and J lost 0 bases, with 10 bases between them. CDR3 protein: CASSPSLAAKNIQYF. DNA of the CDR3: TGCGCCAGCAGCCCGTCATTGGCAGCCAAAAACATTCAGTACTTC.

For the CDR3, the DNA is TGTGCCAGCAGTCCCTCGTTGATAAGAAACACCATATATTTT. Residues: CASSPSLIRNTIYF. J is TRBJ1-3 and V is TRBV28, with D hard to call. The CDR3 consists of 14 residues. Between the trimmed V and J ends, which lost 5 bases and 5 bases, there was a span of 13 bases. Per the germline V gene, CDR1 is MDHEN and CDR2 is SYDVKM.

The chain employs TRBV30 and TRBJ2-1; 7 bases agree with TRBD2. V was pared by 3 bases and J by 4 bases, with 12 bases of the junction left unmatched. CDR1 GTSNPN and CDR2 SVGIG come from the germline V gene (reference sequence). This CDR3 contains 16 residues. CDR3 DNA sequence: TGTGCCTGGAGCTTCCGACGTAGCGGGTCTTACAATGAGCAGTTCTTC. Translating gives CAWSFRRSGSYNEQFF.

This chain links TRBV7-2 with TRBJ2-5; tentative D call: TRBD1 (5 bases). Germline CDR1 reads SGHTA; CDR2 reads FQGNSA. The CDR3 is 15 residues long. Trimming left V 4 bases short and J 5 bases short, with 17 bases between. As DNA, the CDR3 is TGTGCCAGCAGCTCAGGGCCCAGCAGGCCGGAGACCCAGTACTTC. This gives the protein CASSSGPSRPETQYF.

The chain links TRBV28 to TRBJ2-1, with D maybe TRBD1 (7 bases). Trimming removed 2 bases from V and 7 bases from J, with 12 bases in between. The germline V gene has CDR1 MDHEN and CDR2 SYDVKM. The CDR3 extends over 14 amino acids. Here the CDR3 DNA reads TGTGCCAGCAGTTTAGACAGGGACTGGAATGAGCAGTTCTTC. The encoded protein is CASSLDRDWNEQFF.

The CDR3 bases are TGTGCCAGCAGCTTAGAGTGGGCAGGGGATAACTATGGCTACACCTTC. Its translation: CASSLEWAGDNYGYTF. The V and J genes are TRBV7-8 and TRBJ1-2; D might be TRBD1 (6 bases). Germline V gives CDR1 SGHVS, CDR2 FQNEAQ. The CDR3 is 16 amino acids. Trimming removed 1 base at V and 1 base at J, with 13 bases between.